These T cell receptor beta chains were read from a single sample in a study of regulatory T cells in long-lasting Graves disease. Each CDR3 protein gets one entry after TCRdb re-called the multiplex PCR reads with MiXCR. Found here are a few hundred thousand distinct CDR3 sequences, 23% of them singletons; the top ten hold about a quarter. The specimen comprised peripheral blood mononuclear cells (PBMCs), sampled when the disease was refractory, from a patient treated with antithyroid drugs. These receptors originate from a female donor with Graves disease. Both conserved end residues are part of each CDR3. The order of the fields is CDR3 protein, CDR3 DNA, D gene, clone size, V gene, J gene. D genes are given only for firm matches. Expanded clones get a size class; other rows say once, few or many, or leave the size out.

cdr3_aa: CASRAGGPGQFF
cdr3_nt: TGTGCCAGCAGAGCGGGAGGGCCGGGGCAGTTCTTC
d_call: TRBD2
clone_size: once
v_call: TRBV27
j_call: TRBJ2-1

cdr3_aa: CASTAGISGYTF
cdr3_nt: TGTGCCAGCACCGCGGGGATATCGGGCTACACCTTC
d_call: .
clone_size: many
v_call: TRBV28
j_call: TRBJ1-2

cdr3_aa: CASSSVDQETQYF
cdr3_nt: TGTGCCAGCAGTTCCGTTGACCAAGAGACCCAGTACTTC
d_call: .
clone_size: many
v_call: TRBV27
j_call: TRBJ2-5

cdr3_aa: CASSELQGNTGKLFF
cdr3_nt: TGTGCCAGCAGTGAATTACAGGGGAACACCGGGAAGCTGTTTTTT
d_call: TRBD1
clone_size: .
v_call: TRBV25-1
j_call: TRBJ2-2

cdr3_aa: CASSYLAGADEQYF
cdr3_nt: TGTGCCAGCAGCTACCTAGCGGGAGCCGACGAGCAGTACTTC
d_call: TRBD2
clone_size: .
v_call: TRBV3-1
j_call: TRBJ2-7

cdr3_aa: CASSSQGRHLSGANVLTF
cdr3_nt: TGTGCCAGCAGTAGCCAAGGGAGACACCTCTCTGGGGCCAACGTCCTGACTTTC
d_call: .
clone_size: .
v_call: TRBV27
j_call: TRBJ2-6

cdr3_aa: CASSLNRDSYEQYF
cdr3_nt: TGTGCCAGCAGTCTAAACCGGGACAGCTACGAGCAGTACTTC
d_call: TRBD1
clone_size: many
v_call: TRBV2
j_call: TRBJ2-7

cdr3_aa: CASSFSGSSNQPQHF
cdr3_nt: TGTGCCAGCAGCTTTTCGGGTAGTAGCAATCAGCCCCAGCATTTT
d_call: .
clone_size: many
v_call: TRBV7-2
j_call: TRBJ1-5

cdr3_aa: CASSGGTEAFF
cdr3_nt: TGTGCCAGCTCGGGGGGAACTGAAGCTTTCTTT
d_call: .
clone_size: many
v_call: TRBV28
j_call: TRBJ1-1

cdr3_aa: CASSSGQGLTEAFF
cdr3_nt: TGTGCCAGCAGCTCAGGACAGGGCTTGACTGAAGCTTTCTTT
d_call: TRBD1
clone_size: few
v_call: TRBV11-2
j_call: TRBJ1-1

cdr3_aa: CASRYRGAGELFF
cdr3_nt: TGTGCCAGCAGATATAGGGGCGCCGGGGAGCTGTTTTTT
d_call: .
clone_size: few
v_call: TRBV2
j_call: TRBJ2-2

cdr3_aa: CSVRTGGVTEAFF
cdr3_nt: TGCAGCGTTAGGACAGGGGGCGTGACTGAAGCTTTCTTT
d_call: TRBD1
clone_size: .
v_call: TRBV29-1
j_call: TRBJ1-1

cdr3_aa: CASSLELRATHEQYF
cdr3_nt: TGTGCCAGTAGCCTTGAGTTAAGGGCGACCCACGAGCAGTACTTC
d_call: .
clone_size: .
v_call: TRBV19
j_call: TRBJ2-7

cdr3_aa: CASSVRPGQLTEAFF
cdr3_nt: TGTGCCAGCAGTGTCAGACCGGGACAGTTGACTGAAGCTTTCTTT
d_call: TRBD1
clone_size: many
v_call: TRBV27
j_call: TRBJ1-1

cdr3_aa: CASSLGSGISEQYF
cdr3_nt: TGTGCCAGCAGCTTAGGGAGCGGGATTTCGGAGCAGTACTTC
d_call: TRBD2
clone_size: .
v_call: TRBV7-3
j_call: TRBJ2-7

cdr3_aa: CSARDSRHGQGEGETQYF
cdr3_nt: TGCAGTGCTAGAGACAGCCGACACGGGCAGGGGGAGGGAGAGACCCAGTACTTC
d_call: .
clone_size: .
v_call: TRBV20-1
j_call: TRBJ2-5

cdr3_aa: CASSPQRNTEAFF
cdr3_nt: TGTGCCAGCAGTCCACAACGGAACACTGAAGCTTTCTTT
d_call: .
clone_size: many
v_call: TRBV27
j_call: TRBJ1-1